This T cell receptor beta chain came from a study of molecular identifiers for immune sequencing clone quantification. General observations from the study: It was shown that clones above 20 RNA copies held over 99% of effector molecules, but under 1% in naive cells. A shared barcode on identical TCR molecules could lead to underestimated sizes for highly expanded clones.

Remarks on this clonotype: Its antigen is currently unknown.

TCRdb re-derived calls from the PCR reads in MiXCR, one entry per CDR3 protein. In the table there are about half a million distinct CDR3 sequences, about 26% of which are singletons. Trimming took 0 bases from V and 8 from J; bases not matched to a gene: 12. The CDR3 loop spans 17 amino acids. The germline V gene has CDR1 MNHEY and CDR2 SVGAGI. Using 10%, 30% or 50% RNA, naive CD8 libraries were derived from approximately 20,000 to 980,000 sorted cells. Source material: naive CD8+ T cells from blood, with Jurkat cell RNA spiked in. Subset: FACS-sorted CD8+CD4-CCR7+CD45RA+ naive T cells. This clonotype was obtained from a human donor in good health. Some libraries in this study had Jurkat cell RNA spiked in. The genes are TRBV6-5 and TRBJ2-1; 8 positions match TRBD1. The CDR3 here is CASSYSMDRDWSDEQFF. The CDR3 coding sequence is TGTGCCAGCAGTTACTCGATGGACAGGGACTGGAGCGATGAGCAGTTCTTC.